The rows below give T cell receptor beta chains drawn from one sample of a study of tumor-infiltrating lymphocytes in primary liver carcinoma. TCRdb independently ran MiXCR on the multiplex PCR reads; one entry per CDR3 protein. The sample consists of under 85,000 distinct CDR3 sequences, around 70% of them appearing once. Source material: liver tumor tissue from sampling region 1. These receptors all come from a man in his forties or fifties with primary liver carcinoma and hepatitis B virus infection. Both conserved end residues are part of each CDR3. D genes are given only for firm matches. Not all rows give a size; the values are once, few, many and, for expanded clones, a class.

V gene	clone size	D gene	J gene	CDR3 protein	CDR3 DNA
TRBV11-2	NA	TRBD1	TRBJ1-3	CASSLPYYRDRDSSGNTIYF	TGTGCCAGCAGCTTACCTTATTACCGGGACAGAGATTCCTCAGGAAACACCATATATTTT
TRBV10-3	NA	TRBD1	TRBJ1-1	CAVGPGGDWKTEAFF	TGTGCCGTCGGTCCAGGGGGCGATTGGAAGACTGAAGCTTTCTTT
TRBV11-2	NA	TRBD2	TRBJ2-7	CASGLSIGLAGGWYEQYF	TGTGCCAGCGGCTTATCCATTGGACTAGCGGGAGGGTGGTACGAGCAGTACTTC
TRBV6-5	once	NA	TRBJ1-2	CASSYLLTCGSGYGYTF	TGTGCCAGTAGTTACTTACTGACATGTGGTTCCGGCTATGGCTACACCTTC
TRBV28	few	NA	TRBJ2-4	CASTSSAGAKNIQYF	TGTGCCAGCACTTCTTCCGCGGGAGCCAAAAACATTCAGTACTTC
TRBV4-1	NA	TRBD2	TRBJ2-3	CASIQRLAGPWGTQYF	TGCGCCAGCATCCAGCGACTAGCGGGCCCCTGGGGGACGCAGTATTTT
TRBV10-3	few	TRBD2	TRBJ2-5	CAISESEAGGPVSETQHF	TGTGCCATCAGTGAGTCGGAAGCGGGAGGGCCGGTATCAGAGACCCAGCACTTC
TRBV29-1	NA	NA	TRBJ2-1	CSVGLPPNDQSF	TGCAGCGTTGGCCTACCCCCTAATGACCAGTCCTTC
TRBV4-2	NA	NA	TRBJ2-2	CASSQVLVGDTGEPFF	TGTGCCAGCAGCCAAGTACTAGTGGGAGACACCGGGGAGCCGTTTTTT
TRBV28	many	NA	TRBJ1-2	CASRQGANYGYTF	TGTGCCAGCCGCCAAGGCGCTAACTATGGCTACACCTTC
TRBV29-1	NA	TRBD1	TRBJ2-5	CSVEVFGDRVLSETQYF	TGCAGCGTTGAAGTTTTCGGGGACAGGGTCCTTTCAGAGACCCAGTACTTC
TRBV11-3	NA	NA	TRBJ1-1	CASSFNNTEAFF	TGTGCCAGCAGCTTCAATAACACTGAGGCTTTCTTT
TRBV20-1	NA	NA	TRBJ2-3	CSAASRRDTQYF	TGCAGTGCCGCTAGCCGGCGTGATACGCAGTATTTT
TRBV5-5	once	NA	TRBJ1-2	CASSLGQFHDYTF	TGTGCCAGCAGCTTGGGACAGTTCCATGACTACACCTTC
TRBV11-1	NA	TRBD2	TRBJ2-1	CASSLGLEGEVDIEQFF	TGTGCCAGCAGCCTGGGACTAGAGGGAGAAGTTGACATCGAGCAGTTCTTC
TRBV4-1	many	NA	TRBJ2-7	CASSHLGLYEQYF	TGCGCCAGCAGCCACCTTGGACTCTACGAGCAGTACTTC
TRBV12-3/TRBV12-4	NA	NA	TRBJ2-1	CACSPLSNEQFF	TGTGCCTGCAGTCCACTTTCCAATGAGCAGTTTTTC
TRBV6-5	NA	NA	TRBJ2-2	CASSFTRAGELFF	TGTGCCAGCAGTTTCACGAGGGCTGGGGAGCTGTTTTTT
TRBV10-3	few	NA	TRBJ2-6	CAISEGEGTGANVLSF	TGTGCCATCAGTGAGGGTGAGGGGACTGGGGCCAACGTCCTGAGTTTC
TRBV12-3/TRBV12-4	NA	TRBD2	TRBJ2-7	CACNLAGSYEQYF	TGTGCCTGCAATTTAGCGGGAAGTTACGAGCAGTACTTC
TRBV4-2	NA	NA	TRBJ2-1	CANSQEARGGYNEQFF	TGCGCCAACAGCCAAGAGGCCCGAGGCGGCTACAATGAGCAGTTCTTC
TRBV18	NA	NA	TRBJ2-1	CASSHARGRDVGEQFF	TGTGCCAGCTCACACGCTCGGGGCCGAGACGTCGGTGAGCAGTTCTTC
TRBV24-1	NA	TRBD2	TRBJ2-3	CATSPGLGYEDTQYF	TGTGCCACCAGTCCGGGACTAGGCTATGAGGATACGCAGTATTTT
TRBV2	few	NA	TRBJ1-5	CASSEAYSNQPQHF	TGTGCCAGCAGTGAAGCGTACAGCAATCAGCCCCAGCATTTT